This entry is about one TCR beta chain. The antigen remains undetermined. This entry is derived from a study of cytomegalovirus exposure and HLA in healthy donors. As for the study in general: Per a later analysis, the 666 first-cohort and approximately 120 validation repertoires shared one platform. Findings of the study overall: The study labeled fewer than 200 TCR beta chains cytomegalovirus-associated.

The CDR3 totals 15 residues. V shed 3 bases and J shed 0 bases, with 10 bases lying between them. Germline assignment: CDR1 SGHTA and CDR2 FQGNSA. Here immunoSEQ multiplex PCR was the method, and the copy in TCRdb shows in-frame clones only, minus some. The data hold 200,000 to 300,000 clones, with less than 95% observed a single time. The sample was PBMCs. This rearrangement joins TRBV7-2 to TRBJ2-3; D gene unclear. This TCR was recovered from a woman in her 30s in good health and CMV-seronegative. CDR3 loop: CASSLDRLSTDTQYF. As DNA, the CDR3 is TGTGCCAGCAGCTTGGATCGCCTTAGCACAGATACGCAGTATTTT. The whole variable domain, remainder taken from reference TRBV7-2 and TRBJ2-3, is GAGVSQSPSNKVTEKGKDVELRCDPISGHTALYWYRQSLGQGLEFLIYFQGNSAPDKSGLPSDRFSAERTGGSVSTLTIQRTQQEDSAVYLCASSLDRLSTDTQYFGPGTRLTVL.